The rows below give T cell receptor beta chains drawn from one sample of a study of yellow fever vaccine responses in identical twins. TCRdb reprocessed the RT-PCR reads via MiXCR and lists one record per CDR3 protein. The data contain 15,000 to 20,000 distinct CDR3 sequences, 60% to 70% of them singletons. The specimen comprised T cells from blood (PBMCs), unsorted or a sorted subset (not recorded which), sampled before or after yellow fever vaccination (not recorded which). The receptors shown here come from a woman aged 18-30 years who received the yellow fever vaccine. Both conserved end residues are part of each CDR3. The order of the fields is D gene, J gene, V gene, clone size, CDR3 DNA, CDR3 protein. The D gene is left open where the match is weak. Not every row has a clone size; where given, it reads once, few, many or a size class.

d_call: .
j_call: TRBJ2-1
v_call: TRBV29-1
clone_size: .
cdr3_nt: TGCAGCGTGAAACACGGGAGCTCCTACAATGAGCAGTTCTTC
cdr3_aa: CSVKHGSSYNEQFF

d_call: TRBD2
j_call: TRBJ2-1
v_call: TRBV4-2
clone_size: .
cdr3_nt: TGTGCCAGCAGCCAAGGAACTAGCGGGTTGATTGGAGAGCAGTTCTTC
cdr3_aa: CASSQGTSGLIGEQFF

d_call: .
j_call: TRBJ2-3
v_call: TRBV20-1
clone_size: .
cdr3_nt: TGCAGTGCTAGGCCTTCAGATACGCAGTATTTT
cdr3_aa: CSARPSDTQYF

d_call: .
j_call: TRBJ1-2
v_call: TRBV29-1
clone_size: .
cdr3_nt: TGCAGCCTAAAGGACGGAACAAATAATAACTATGGCTACACCTTC
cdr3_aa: CSLKDGTNNNYGYTF

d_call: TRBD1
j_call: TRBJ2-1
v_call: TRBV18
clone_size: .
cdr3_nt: TGTGCCAGCTCACCACGGGACAGCTTTGGTGAGCAGTTCTTC
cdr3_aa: CASSPRDSFGEQFF

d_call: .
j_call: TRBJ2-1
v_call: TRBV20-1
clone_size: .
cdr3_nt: TGCAGTGCTAGAGCGCTGGGGTCCTACAATGAGCAGTTCTTC
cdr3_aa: CSARALGSYNEQFF

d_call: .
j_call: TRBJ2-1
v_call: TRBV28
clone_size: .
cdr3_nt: TGTGCCAGCAGTCCCCGGAGGCGAAATGAGCAGTTCTTC
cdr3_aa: CASSPRRRNEQFF

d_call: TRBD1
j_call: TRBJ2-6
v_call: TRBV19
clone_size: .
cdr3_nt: TGTGCCAGTAGTTTCCGACAGGGCCGCTCTGGGGCCAACGTCCTGACTTTC
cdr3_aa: CASSFRQGRSGANVLTF

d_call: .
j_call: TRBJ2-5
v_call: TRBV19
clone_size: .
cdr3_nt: TGTGCCAGTAGTACCCGGGACTTAGTAAAAGAGACCCAGTACTTC
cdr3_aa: CASSTRDLVKETQYF

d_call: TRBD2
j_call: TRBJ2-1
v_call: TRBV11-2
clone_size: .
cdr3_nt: TGTGCCAGCAGCTTAGGTTATAAATCGTCAAGCGGGATGGAGGGCTCCTACAATGAGCAGTTCTTC
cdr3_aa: CASSLGYKSSSGMEGSYNEQFF

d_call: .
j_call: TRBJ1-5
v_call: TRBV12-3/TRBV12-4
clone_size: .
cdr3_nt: TGTGCCAGCAGTTTACGGGGGGCTGGAGATCAGCCCCAGCATTTT
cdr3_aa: CASSLRGAGDQPQHF

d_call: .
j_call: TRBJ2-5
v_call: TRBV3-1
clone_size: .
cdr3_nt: TGTGCCAGCAGCCAAGCTTCGAAGACCCAGTACTTC
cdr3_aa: CASSQASKTQYF

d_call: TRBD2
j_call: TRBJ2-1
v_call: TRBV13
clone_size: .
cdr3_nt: TGTGCCAGCAGCTCAGCGGGAGGGGTCCATGAGCAGTTCTTC
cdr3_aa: CASSSAGGVHEQFF

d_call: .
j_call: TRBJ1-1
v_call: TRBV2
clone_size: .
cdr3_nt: TGTGCCAGCCATAGTGCCCTAGCTGAAGCTTTCTTT
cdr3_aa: CASHSALAEAFF

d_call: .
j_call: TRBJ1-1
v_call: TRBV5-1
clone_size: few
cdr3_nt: TGCGCCAGCAGCTTGAATATGAACACTGAAGCTTTCTTT
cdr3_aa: CASSLNMNTEAFF

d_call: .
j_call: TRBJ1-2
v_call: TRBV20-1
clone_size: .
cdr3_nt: TGCAGTGCTAGAGACGATTCGTCGACAGGAGGTTATGGCTACACCTTC
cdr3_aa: CSARDDSSTGGYGYTF

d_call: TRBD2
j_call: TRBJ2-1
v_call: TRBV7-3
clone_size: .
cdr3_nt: TGTGCCAGCAGCCCGGGACTAGCGGTGAACGAGCAGTTCTTC
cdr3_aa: CASSPGLAVNEQFF

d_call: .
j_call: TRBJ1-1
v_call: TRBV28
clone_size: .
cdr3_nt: TGTGCCAGCAGTCCCCACTCGGACAGGAACACTGAAGCTTTCTTT
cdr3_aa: CASSPHSDRNTEAFF

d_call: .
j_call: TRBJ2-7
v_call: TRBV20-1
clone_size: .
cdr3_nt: TGCAGTGCTTATAGCGGCAGCTACGAGCAGTACTTC
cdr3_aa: CSAYSGSYEQYF

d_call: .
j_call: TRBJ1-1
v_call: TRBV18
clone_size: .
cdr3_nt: TGTGCCAGCTCACCAGCCGGCGCCATGAACACTGAAGCTTTCTTT
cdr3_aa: CASSPAGAMNTEAFF

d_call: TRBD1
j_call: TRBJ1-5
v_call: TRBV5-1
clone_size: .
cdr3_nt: TGCGCCAGCAGCCCTACCGGGACAGGGGGCAATCAGCCCCAGCATTTT
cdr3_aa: CASSPTGTGGNQPQHF

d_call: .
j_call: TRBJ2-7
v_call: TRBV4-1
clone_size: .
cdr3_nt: TGCGCCAGCAGCCAAGATACTGGCCACTACGAGCAGTACTTC
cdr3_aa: CASSQDTGHYEQYF

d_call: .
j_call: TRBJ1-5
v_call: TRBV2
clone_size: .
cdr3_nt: TGTGCCAGCACCCTTAGGGGGAATCAGCCCCAGCATTTT
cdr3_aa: CASTLRGNQPQHF

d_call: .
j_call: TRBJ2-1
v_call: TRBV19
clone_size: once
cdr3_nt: TGTGCCACGAACAGGAATCAGGAGCAGTTCTTC
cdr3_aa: CATNRNQEQFF

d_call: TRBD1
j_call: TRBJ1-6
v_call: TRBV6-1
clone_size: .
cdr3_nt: TGTGCCAGCAGTAGAGGACAGGATTTTAATTCACCCCTCCACTTT
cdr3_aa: CASSRGQDFNSPLHF

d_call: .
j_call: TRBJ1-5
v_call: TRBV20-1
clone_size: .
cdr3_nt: TGCAGTGCCAGAAGGCTTAGCAATCAGCCCCAGCATTTT
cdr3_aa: CSARRLSNQPQHF

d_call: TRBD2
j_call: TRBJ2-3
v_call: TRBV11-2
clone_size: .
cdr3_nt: TGTGCCAGCAGACGGACTAGCGGGAGTTCGCAGTATTTT
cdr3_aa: CASRRTSGSSQYF

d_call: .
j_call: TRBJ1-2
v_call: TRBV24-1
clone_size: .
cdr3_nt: TGTGCCACCCAAGAGCCGGGGAGATATGGCTACACCTTC
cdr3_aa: CATQEPGRYGYTF

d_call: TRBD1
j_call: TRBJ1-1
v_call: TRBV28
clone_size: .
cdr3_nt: TGTGCCAGCAGCCAACGCACGGACAGGGGGACTGAAGCTTTCTTT
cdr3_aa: CASSQRTDRGTEAFF

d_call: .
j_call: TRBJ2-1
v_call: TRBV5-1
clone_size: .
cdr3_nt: TGCGCCAGCAGCTTGTGGTACAATGAGCAGTTCTTC
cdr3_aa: CASSLWYNEQFF

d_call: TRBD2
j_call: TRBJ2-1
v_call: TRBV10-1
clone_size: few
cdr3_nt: TGCGCCAGCAGTGATGGGGGGGGCTCCTACAATGAGCAGTTCTTC
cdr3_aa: CASSDGGGSYNEQFF

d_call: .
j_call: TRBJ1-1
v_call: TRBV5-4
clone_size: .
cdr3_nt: TGTGCCAGCAGCTTGGCGGGAGGGAACACTGAAGCTTTCTTT
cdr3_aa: CASSLAGGNTEAFF

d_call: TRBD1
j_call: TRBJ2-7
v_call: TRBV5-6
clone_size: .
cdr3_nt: TGTGCCAGCAGCTTAATCGACAGGGCCGACTACGAGCAGTACTTC
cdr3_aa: CASSLIDRADYEQYF

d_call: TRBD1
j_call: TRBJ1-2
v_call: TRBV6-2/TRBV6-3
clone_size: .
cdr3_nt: TGTGCCAGCAGTTACTCGAGTAGGGGGCGAGACAACTATGGCTACACCTTC
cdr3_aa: CASSYSSRGRDNYGYTF

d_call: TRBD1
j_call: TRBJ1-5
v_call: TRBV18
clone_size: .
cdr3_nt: TGTGCCAGCTCACCAACAGGGGCCAATCAGCCCCAGCATTTT
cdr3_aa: CASSPTGANQPQHF

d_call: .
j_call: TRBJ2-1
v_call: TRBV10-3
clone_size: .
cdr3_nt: TGTGCCATCAGTGATAATCTTGAGCAGTTCTTC
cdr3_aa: CAISDNLEQFF

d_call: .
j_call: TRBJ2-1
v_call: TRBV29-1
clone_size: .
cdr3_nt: TGCAGCGCCCTCCTGGGGGATGAGCAGTTCTTC
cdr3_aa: CSALLGDEQFF

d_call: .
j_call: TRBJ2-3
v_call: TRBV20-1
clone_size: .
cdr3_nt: TGCAGTGCTAGTTTTGGTGGGGACACAGATACGCAGTATTTT
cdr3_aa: CSASFGGDTDTQYF

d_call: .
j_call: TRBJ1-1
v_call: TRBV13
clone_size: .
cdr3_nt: TGTGCCAGCAGCTTACGGGGGGCGGCGGACACTGAAGCTTTCTTT
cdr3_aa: CASSLRGAADTEAFF

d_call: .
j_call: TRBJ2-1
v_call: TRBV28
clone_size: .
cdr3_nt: TGTGCCAGCAGTTTTGCGGTCTCCTACAATGAGCAGTTCTTC
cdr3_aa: CASSFAVSYNEQFF

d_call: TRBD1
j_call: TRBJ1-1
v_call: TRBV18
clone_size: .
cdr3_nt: TGTGCCAGCTCACCACCGAAGGGGGCGCGTATCACTGAAGCTTTCTTT
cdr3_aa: CASSPPKGARITEAFF

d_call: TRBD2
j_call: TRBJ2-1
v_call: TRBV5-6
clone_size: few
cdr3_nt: TGTGCCAGCACGGGGACTAGCGACTACAATGAGCAGTTCTTC
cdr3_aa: CASTGTSDYNEQFF

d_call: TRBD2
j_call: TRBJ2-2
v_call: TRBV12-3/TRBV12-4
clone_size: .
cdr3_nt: TGTGCCAGCAGTTTCGCGGGGGGGTTTACCGGGGAGCTGTTTTTT
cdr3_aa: CASSFAGGFTGELFF

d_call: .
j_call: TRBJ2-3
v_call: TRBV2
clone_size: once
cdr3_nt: TGTGCCTCACAGAGACCACTGAACACAGATACGCAGTATTTT
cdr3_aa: CASQRPLNTDTQYF

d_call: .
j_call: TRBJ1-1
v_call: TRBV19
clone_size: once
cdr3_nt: TGCATAACCAAGGGGGACCGGGAAGCTTTCTTT
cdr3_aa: CITKGDREAFF

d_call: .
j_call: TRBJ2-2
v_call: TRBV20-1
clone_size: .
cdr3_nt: TGCAGTGCTAGTCTCCTCACGAACACCGGGGAGCTGTTTTTT
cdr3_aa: CSASLLTNTGELFF

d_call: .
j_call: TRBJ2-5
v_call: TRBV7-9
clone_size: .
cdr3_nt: TGTGCCAGCAGCTTAGCTAATACAGGGCTTGAGACCCAGTACTTC
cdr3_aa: CASSLANTGLETQYF

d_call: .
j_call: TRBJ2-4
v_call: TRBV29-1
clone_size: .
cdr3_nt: TGCAGCGTTCTCTCCCTAGCCAAAAACATTCAGTACTTC
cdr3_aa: CSVLSLAKNIQYF

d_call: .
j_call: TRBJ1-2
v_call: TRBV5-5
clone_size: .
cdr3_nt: TGTGCCAGCAGCTCCTATACAGGGCCTGGCTACACCTTC
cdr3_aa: CASSSYTGPGYTF

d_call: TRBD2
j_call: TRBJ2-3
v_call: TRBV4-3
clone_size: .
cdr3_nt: TGCGCCAGCAGCCAAGGACTAGCGGGGGGCCGGGGCACAGATACGCAGTATTTT
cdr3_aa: CASSQGLAGGRGTDTQYF

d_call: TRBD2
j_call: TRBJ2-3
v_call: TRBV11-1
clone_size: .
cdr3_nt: TGTGCCAGCAGCTCCCAGACTAGCGGGGGCACAGATACGCAGTATTTT
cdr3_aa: CASSSQTSGGTDTQYF

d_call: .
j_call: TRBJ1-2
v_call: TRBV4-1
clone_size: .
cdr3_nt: TGCGCCAGCAGCCCCCAACAGGGACCTAACTATGGCTACACCTTC
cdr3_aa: CASSPQQGPNYGYTF

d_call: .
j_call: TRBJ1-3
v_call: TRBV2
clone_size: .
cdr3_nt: TGTGCCAGCAATATTGCGGCGAGCTCTGGAAACACCATATATTTT
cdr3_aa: CASNIAASSGNTIYF

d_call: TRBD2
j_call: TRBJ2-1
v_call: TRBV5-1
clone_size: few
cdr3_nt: TGCGCCAGCAGCTTGGCCTTTGGCGGGGGGGCCAGCGTTGAGCAGTTCTTC
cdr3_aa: CASSLAFGGGASVEQFF

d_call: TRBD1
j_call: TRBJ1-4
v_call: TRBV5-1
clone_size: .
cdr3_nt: TGCGCCAGCAGCTTGAGGGGGGACAGTGGTGAAAAACTGTTTTTT
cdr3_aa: CASSLRGDSGEKLFF

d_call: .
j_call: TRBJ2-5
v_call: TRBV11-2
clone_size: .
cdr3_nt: TGTGCCAGCAGCTCGCGACCCGAAGAGACCCAGTACTTC
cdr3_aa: CASSSRPEETQYF

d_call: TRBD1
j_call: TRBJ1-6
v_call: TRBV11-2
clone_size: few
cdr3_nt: TGTGCCAGCAGCGGGTCGTCAGGGGGTAATTCACCCCTCCACTTT
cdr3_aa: CASSGSSGGNSPLHF

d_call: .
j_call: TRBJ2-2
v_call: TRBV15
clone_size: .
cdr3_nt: TGTGCCACCAGCAGAGATCCCTTGAACACCGGGGAGCTGTTTTTT
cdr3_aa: CATSRDPLNTGELFF

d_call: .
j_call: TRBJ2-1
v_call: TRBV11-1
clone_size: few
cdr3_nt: TGTGCCAGCAGCCCCCGGGGAATAGAGGGCAATGAGCAGTTCTTC
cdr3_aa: CASSPRGIEGNEQFF

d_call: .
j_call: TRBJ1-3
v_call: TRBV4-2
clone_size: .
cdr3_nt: TGTGCCAGCAGCCGGGGCTCATACTCTGGAAACACCATATATTTT
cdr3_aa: CASSRGSYSGNTIYF